Listed below are T cell receptor beta chains from one sample, sequenced in a study of blood T cell repertoires in COVID-19. Assay used: immunoSEQ multiplex PCR; TCRdb lists only in-frame clones, some missing. The table has fewer than 130,000 clones, 75% to 80% seen once; the top ten hold 16%. Material for sequencing was peripheral blood. The receptor source for this set is an elderly woman with active or convalescent COVID-19. Both conserved end residues are trimmed from each CDR3. The D gene is left open where the match is weak.

V gene	J gene	D gene	CDR3 protein
TRBV7-2	TRBJ2-7	TRBD2	ASSLRGVAGAHEQY
TRBV18	TRBJ2-1	TRBD1	ASSPSRDRAHNEQF
TRBV7-8	TRBJ1-2	TRBD1	ASSPYGTVYGYT
TRBV7-3	TRBJ2-1	TRBD1	ASSLNPGGSYNEQF
TRBV24-1	TRBJ2-1	TRBD2	ATSAKGTRQINEQF
TRBV5-1	TRBJ2-1	TRBD2	ASSYPPGTSGRGNEQF
TRBV2	TRBJ2-2	-	ASSENPSTGPGELF
TRBV10-3	TRBJ1-2	-	AISEGEYGYT
TRBV2	TRBJ1-1	-	ASSEIENTEAF
TRBV12-3/TRBV12-4	TRBJ1-1	-	ASRIDWAAEAF
TRBV11-2	TRBJ2-5	-	ASSGPGETQY
TRBV19	TRBJ2-2	TRBD1	ASSFIGQGRTGELF
TRBV9	TRBJ1-5	TRBD1	ASSQTGGGNQPQH
TRBV27	TRBJ2-3	TRBD2	ASSSRTSGSGDTQY
TRBV11-2	TRBJ2-3	TRBD2	ASSLVAGDGTQY
TRBV3-1/TRBV3-2	TRBJ1-2	-	ASSLGGRYNYGYT
TRBV11-1	TRBJ2-2	-	ASSRTRGELF
TRBV27	TRBJ2-1	-	ASSSTNFYNEQF
TRBV4-3	TRBJ2-7	-	ASSQGPHGGRSYEQY
TRBV6-5	TRBJ1-6	-	ASTDSMYSPLH
TRBV7-9	TRBJ2-1	TRBD2	ASSSPPSSGMGNEQF
TRBV29-1	TRBJ1-5	TRBD1	SVATGGDQPQH
TRBV27	TRBJ2-7	-	ASSLTRPSGAVEQY
TRBV19	TRBJ1-3	TRBD1	ASSTQDRSAGNTIY
TRBV18	TRBJ1-4	TRBD1	ASSRGQGTNEKLF
TRBV6-5	TRBJ1-3	TRBD1	ASRNRGQDTIY
TRBV2	TRBJ1-1	-	ASSKRQITFTEAF
TRBV19	TRBJ2-1	TRBD2	ASTTRLAGGSNEQF
TRBV2	TRBJ1-4	-	ASSESGTEVGLF
TRBV6-5	TRBJ2-4	TRBD1	ASSSAGGKNIQY
TRBV19	TRBJ1-3	-	ASTSGGNTIY
TRBV11-2	TRBJ2-3	TRBD2	ASSTRSGEGADTQY
TRBV28	TRBJ2-7	-	ASSTAQVTYEQY
TRBV7-9	TRBJ2-5	-	ASSLRGLKTQY
TRBV5-1	TRBJ1-3	-	ASSLGNTGRDTIY
TRBV27	TRBJ2-7	-	ASSLDRSRLLEQY
TRBV20-1	TRBJ2-1	TRBD2	SASRTSGRSQQF
TRBV11-2	TRBJ2-7	TRBD2	ASSFNPTSGYEQY
TRBV21-1	TRBJ1-4	-	ASSKGRVVNEKLF
TRBV29-1	TRBJ2-5	TRBD2	SVVRTSGSQETQY
TRBV2	TRBJ2-1	TRBD2	ASSEGGRTSLSRF
TRBV11-2	TRBJ1-6	-	ASSSQATYNSPLH
TRBV18	TRBJ1-4	-	ASSPRTATNEKLF
TRBV7-8	TRBJ1-3	TRBD1	ASSLGRTGALVGNTIY
TRBV5-8	TRBJ2-5	-	ASSVRGETQY
TRBV28	TRBJ2-5	-	ASSFPPYQETQY
TRBV6-5	TRBJ1-2	-	ASRDSPANYGYT
TRBV5-1	TRBJ1-6	-	ASSLDRGNSPLH
TRBV1	TRBJ2-6	-	TSSQKQESGANVLT
TRBV11-2	TRBJ2-5	TRBD2	ASSLEGLAGVPNPETQY
TRBV11-3	TRBJ2-7	-	ASSPGSGGGRTEQY
TRBV18	TRBJ2-1	-	ASSPLARSNEQF
TRBV7-6	TRBJ2-1	-	ASSVLGGEYNEQF
TRBV21-1	TRBJ2-5	-	AVWEAWQETQY
TRBV16	TRBJ2-1	-	ASSHPSGTAVVDEQF
TRBV2	TRBJ1-1	-	ASSERQSTEAF
TRBV2	TRBJ1-6	-	ASRQESSYNSPLH
TRBV5-1	TRBJ2-2	-	ASSLRVLANTGELF
TRBV3-1/TRBV3-2	TRBJ2-7	-	ASSQMASTYEQY